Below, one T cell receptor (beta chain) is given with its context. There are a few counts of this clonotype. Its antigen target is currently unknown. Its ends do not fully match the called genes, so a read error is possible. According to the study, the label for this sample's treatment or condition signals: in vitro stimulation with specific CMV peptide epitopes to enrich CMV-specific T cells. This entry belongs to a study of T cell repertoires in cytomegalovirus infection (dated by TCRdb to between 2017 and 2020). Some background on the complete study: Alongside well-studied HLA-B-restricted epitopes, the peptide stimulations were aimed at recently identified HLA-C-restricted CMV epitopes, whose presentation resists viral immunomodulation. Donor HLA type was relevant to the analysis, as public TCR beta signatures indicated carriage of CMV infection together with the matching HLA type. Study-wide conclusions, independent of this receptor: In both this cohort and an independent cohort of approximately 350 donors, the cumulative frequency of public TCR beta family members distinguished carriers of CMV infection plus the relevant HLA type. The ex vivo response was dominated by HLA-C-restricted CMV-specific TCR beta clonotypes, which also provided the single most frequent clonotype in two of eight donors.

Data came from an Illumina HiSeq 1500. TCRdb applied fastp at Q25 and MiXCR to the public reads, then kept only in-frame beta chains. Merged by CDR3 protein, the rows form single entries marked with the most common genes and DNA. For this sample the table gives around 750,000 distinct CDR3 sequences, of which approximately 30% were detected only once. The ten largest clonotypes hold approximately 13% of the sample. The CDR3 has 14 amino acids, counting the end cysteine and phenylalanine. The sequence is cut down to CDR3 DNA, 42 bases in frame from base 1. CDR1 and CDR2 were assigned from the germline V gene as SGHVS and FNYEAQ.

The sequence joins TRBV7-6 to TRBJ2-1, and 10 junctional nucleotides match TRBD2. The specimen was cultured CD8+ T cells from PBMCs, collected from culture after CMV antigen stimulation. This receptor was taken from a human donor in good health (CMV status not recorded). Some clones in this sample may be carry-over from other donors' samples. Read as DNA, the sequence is TGTGCTAGCAGCTTAACTAGCGGGGACAATGAGCAGTTCTTC. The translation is CASSLTSGDNEQFF.